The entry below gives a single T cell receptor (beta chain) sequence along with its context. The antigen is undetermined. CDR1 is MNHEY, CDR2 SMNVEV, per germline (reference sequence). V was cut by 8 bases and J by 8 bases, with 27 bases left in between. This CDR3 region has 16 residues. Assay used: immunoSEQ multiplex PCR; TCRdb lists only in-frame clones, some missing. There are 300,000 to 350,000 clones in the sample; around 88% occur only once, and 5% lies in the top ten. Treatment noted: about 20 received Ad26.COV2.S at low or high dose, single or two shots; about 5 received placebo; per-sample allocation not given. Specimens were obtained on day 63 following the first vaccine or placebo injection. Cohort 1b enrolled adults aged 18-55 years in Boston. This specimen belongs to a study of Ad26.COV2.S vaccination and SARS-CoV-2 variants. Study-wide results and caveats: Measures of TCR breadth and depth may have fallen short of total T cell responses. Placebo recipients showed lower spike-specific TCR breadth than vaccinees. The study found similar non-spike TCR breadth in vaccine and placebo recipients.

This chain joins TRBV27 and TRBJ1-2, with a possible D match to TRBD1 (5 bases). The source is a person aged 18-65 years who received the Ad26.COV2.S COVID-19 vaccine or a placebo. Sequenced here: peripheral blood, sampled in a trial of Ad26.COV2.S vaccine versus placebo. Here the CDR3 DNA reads TGTGCCAGCGTTATTCGCGGGCTCCAGGGTCCTTGGGGCTACACCTTC. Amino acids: CASVIRGLQGPWGYTF.